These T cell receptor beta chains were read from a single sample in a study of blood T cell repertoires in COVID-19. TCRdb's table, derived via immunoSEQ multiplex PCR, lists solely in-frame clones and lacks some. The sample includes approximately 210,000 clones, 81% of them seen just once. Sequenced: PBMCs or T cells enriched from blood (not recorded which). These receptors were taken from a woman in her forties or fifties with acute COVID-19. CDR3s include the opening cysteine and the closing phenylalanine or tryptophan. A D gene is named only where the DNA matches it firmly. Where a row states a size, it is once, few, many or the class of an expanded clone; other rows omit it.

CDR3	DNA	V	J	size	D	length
CASSANGGGGSYEQYF	TGTGCCAGCAGCGCAAACGGCGGGGGGGGCAGCTACGAGCAGTACTTC	TRBV7-2	TRBJ2-7	-	TRBD2	16
CATTQGARQPQHF	TGTGCCACGACCCAGGGGGCTCGTCAGCCCCAGCATTTT	TRBV6-6	TRBJ1-5	-	TRBD1	13
CASTNPQGGYSPLHF	TGTGCCAGTACCAACCCCCAGGGGGGTTATTCACCCCTCCACTTT	TRBV19	TRBJ1-6	-	TRBD1	15
CASSISGGTETQYF	TGTGCCAGCAGCATTTCAGGGGGGACGGAGACCCAGTACTTC	TRBV7-3	TRBJ2-5	-	-	14
CASSPGTGAYEQYF	TGCGCCAGCAGCCCCGGGACAGGAGCCTACGAGCAGTACTTC	TRBV5-1	TRBJ2-7	-	TRBD1	14
CASSLAGFGTEAFF	TGTGCCAGCAGCTTAGCCGGTTTTGGCACTGAAGCTTTCTTT	TRBV7-8	TRBJ1-1	-	-	14
CASSQLFRGTKNIQYF	TGCGCCAGCAGCCAACTTTTCAGAGGAACCAAAAACATTCAGTACTTC	TRBV4-1	TRBJ2-4	-	-	16
CASSLTGTGNTIYF	TGTGCCAGCAGTTTAACAGGTACTGGAAACACCATATATTTT	TRBV28	TRBJ1-3	few	-	14
CASTLTGADLNFFYGYTF	TGTGCCAGCACCCTTACTGGGGCAGACTTAAATTTCTTTTATGGCTACACCTTC	TRBV7-9	TRBJ1-2	-	-	18
CASRLLAGGPSEQFF	TGTGCCAGCAGACTTCTAGCGGGGGGGCCTAGCGAGCAGTTCTTC	TRBV6-5	TRBJ2-1	-	TRBD2	15
CASTRGDLLLTGELFF	TGTGCCAGCACCCGCGGCGATCTACTTTTGACCGGGGAGCTGTTTTTT	TRBV28	TRBJ2-2	-	-	16
CAVGTSGIESYNEQFF	TGTGCCGTCGGGACTAGCGGGATAGAGTCCTACAATGAGCAGTTCTTC	TRBV24-1	TRBJ2-1	-	TRBD2	16
CASRDRGREQFF	TGCGCCAGCAGGGACAGGGGGCGAGAGCAGTTCTTC	TRBV5-1	TRBJ2-1	few	TRBD1	12
CASSPPVSQETQYF	TGTGCCAGCTCACCACCGGTCAGCCAAGAGACCCAGTACTTC	TRBV18	TRBJ2-5	-	-	14
CASSKGGFGTGELFF	TGTGCCAGCAGCAAAGGGGGATTCGGCACCGGGGAGCTGTTTTTT	TRBV6-5	TRBJ2-2	-	-	15
CASSTQGTEAFF	TGCGCCAGCAGCACACAGGGGACTGAAGCTTTCTTT	TRBV5-1	TRBJ1-1	-	TRBD1	12
CASSSSYGYTF	TGTGCCAGCAGTTCGTCGTATGGCTACACCTTC	TRBV28	TRBJ1-2	-	-	11
CASSSPGQGARGYTF	TGTGCCAGCAGCTCCCCGGGACAGGGGGCTCGGGGCTACACCTTC	TRBV11-3	TRBJ1-2	few	TRBD1	15
CASSPTGGNYGYTF	TGTGCCAGCAGTCCGACAGGGGGCAACTATGGCTACACCTTC	TRBV27	TRBJ1-2	-	TRBD1	14
CASSLSVSPLHF	TGTGCCAGCAGTTTATCCGTTTCACCCCTCCACTTT	TRBV28	TRBJ1-6	-	-	12
CASSLDRSQPQHF	TGTGCCAGCAGCCTGGACAGGTCTCAGCCCCAGCATTTT	TRBV7-3	TRBJ1-5	-	TRBD1	13
CASSLSGPRSAQYF	TGTGCCAGCAGCTTAAGCGGGCCGAGATCAGCGCAGTATTTT	TRBV7-2	TRBJ2-3	-	-	14
CASSVVGRQGTDTQYF	TGTGCCAGCAGCGTAGTTGGAAGACAGGGCACAGATACGCAGTATTTT	TRBV9	TRBJ2-3	-	-	16
CASSFPRTGMRSETQYF	TGTGCCAGCAGCTTCCCAAGGACAGGGATGAGGTCGGAGACCCAGTACTTC	TRBV7-2	TRBJ2-5	-	TRBD1	17